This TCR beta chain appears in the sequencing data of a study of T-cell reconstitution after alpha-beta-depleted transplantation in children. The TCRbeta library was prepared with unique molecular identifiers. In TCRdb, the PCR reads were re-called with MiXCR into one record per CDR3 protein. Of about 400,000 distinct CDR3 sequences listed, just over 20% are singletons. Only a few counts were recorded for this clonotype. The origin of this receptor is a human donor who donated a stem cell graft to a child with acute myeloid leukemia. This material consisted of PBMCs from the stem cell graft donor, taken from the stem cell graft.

In DNA, the CDR3 is TGTGCCAGCAGTTATCCCAGGGGGCGCGACTTAGACACCGGGGAGCTGTTTTTT. Translating it yields CASSYPRGRDLDTGELFF. The genes are TRBV6-2 or TRBV6-3 and TRBJ2-2, with 8 nucleotides matching TRBD1. The trim removed 3 bases at V and 3 bases at J, leaving 12 bases unmatched. The CDR3 extends over 18 amino acids. Germline CDR1 is MNHEY and CDR2 is SVGEGT.